The rows below give T cell receptor beta chains drawn from one sample of a study of T cell responses to AZD1222 COVID-19 vaccine. TCRdb's table, derived via immunoSEQ multiplex PCR, lists solely in-frame clones and lacks some. The sample has some 180,000 clones; approximately 90% are singletons. The sequencing here drew on peripheral blood, taken on day 0 of AZD1222 vaccination. The receptors come from an adult in good health. The CDR3 runs from the conserved cysteine through the conserved F or W. The D gene is left open where the match is weak. For some rows the clone size is stated as once, few or many, or as a class when expanded; others skip it.

j_gene	abundance	d_gene	v_gene	CDR3aa	CDR3nt
TRBJ1-2	.	.	TRBV6-1	CASSGITSSRSYGYTF	TGTGCCAGCAGTGGAATCACCTCATCCAGGAGCTATGGCTACACCTTC
TRBJ1-6	.	.	TRBV2	CASVGVGGNSPLHF	TGTGCCAGCGTGGGGGTGGGAGGTAATTCACCCCTCCACTTT
TRBJ1-3	.	.	TRBV27	CASSLSGNSGNTIYF	TGTGCCAGCAGTTTATCAGGGAACTCTGGAAACACCATATATTTT
TRBJ2-3	.	TRBD1	TRBV4-2	CASSQEGLGTGRLNF	TGTGCCAGCAGCCAAGAGGGACTCGGGACAGGGAGGTTGAATTTT
TRBJ2-1	.	.	TRBV18	CASSPPLARSSYNEQFF	TGTGCCAGCTCACCCCCACTGGCGAGGAGCTCCTACAATGAGCAGTTCTTC
TRBJ2-1	.	TRBD1	TRBV24-1	CATSDTGDRWTFF	TGTGCCACCAGTGATACCGGGGACAGGTGGACGTTCTTC
TRBJ2-5	.	.	TRBV7-9	CASSLGTPFQETQYF	TGTGCCAGCAGCTTAGGGACGCCCTTCCAAGAGACCCAGTACTTC
TRBJ2-7	few	.	TRBV27	CASSLVRSYEQYF	TGTGCCAGCAGTTTGGTCAGAAGCTACGAGCAGTACTTC
TRBJ1-2	once	.	TRBV7-9	CASSLGAGDGYTF	TGTGCCAGCAGCTTAGGGGCAGGGGACGGCTACACCTTC
TRBJ2-7	.	TRBD2	TRBV7-9	CASSLPSGLAVSYEQYF	TGTGCCAGCAGCTTACCCTCGGGACTAGCGGTCTCCTACGAGCAGTACTTC
TRBJ2-3	once	.	TRBV3-1/TRBV3-2	CASSQDRVFLHTDTQYF	TGTGCCAGCAGCCAAGATCGGGTATTCCTCCACACAGATACGCAGTATTTT
TRBJ2-2	.	TRBD2	TRBV3-1/TRBV3-2	CASSHPGLAGAGELFF	TGTGCCAGCAGCCACCCGGGACTAGCGGGAGCCGGGGAGCTGTTTTTT
TRBJ1-3	.	.	TRBV2	CASRVGSGNTIYF	TGTGCCAGCAGGGTGGGATCTGGAAACACCATATATTTT
TRBJ1-5	.	.	TRBV28	CASSLPGQPQHF	TGTGCCAGCAGTTTACCGGGTCAGCCCCAGCATTTT
TRBJ1-2	.	.	TRBV7-9	CASSLEGPVYGYTF	TGTGCCAGCAGCTTAGAGGGGCCAGTCTATGGCTACACCTTC
TRBJ2-1	.	.	TRBV19	CASSAQVLIMGEQFF	TGTGCCAGTAGTGCGCAGGTCCTCATAATGGGTGAGCAGTTCTTC
TRBJ1-2	.	.	TRBV19	CASSLKGYGYTF	TGTGCCAGTAGTCTCAAGGGCTATGGCTACACCTTC
TRBJ2-5	.	TRBD2	TRBV4-1	CASSLAGLAGGQETQYF	TGCGCCAGCAGCCTCGCGGGACTAGCGGGGGGCCAAGAGACCCAGTACTTC
TRBJ1-4	.	TRBD1	TRBV18	CASSTHRGPNEKLFF	TGTGCCAGCTCAACCCACAGGGGACCTAATGAAAAACTGTTTTTT
TRBJ1-1	.	.	TRBV9	CASSVTGRDTEAFF	TGTGCCAGCAGCGTAACAGGGAGGGACACTGAAGCTTTCTTT
TRBJ2-5	once	TRBD1	TRBV4-1	CASSQERQGAYGETQYF	TGCGCCAGCAGCCAAGAGCGACAGGGGGCATATGGAGAGACCCAGTACTTC
TRBJ2-5	.	.	TRBV5-4	CASRRGGHQETQYF	TGTGCCAGCAGAAGGGGGGGGCACCAAGAGACCCAGTACTTC
TRBJ2-7	.	TRBD2	TRBV30	CAWIKSGRIHEQYF	TGTGCCTGGATTAAGAGCGGGAGGATCCACGAGCAGTACTTC
TRBJ2-2	.	TRBD1	TRBV5-1	CASSKRDRGPDTGELFF	TGCGCCAGCAGCAAACGGGACAGGGGTCCCGACACCGGGGAGCTGTTTTTT
TRBJ2-3	.	.	TRBV7-3	CASSLGGTVPDTQYF	TGTGCCAGCAGCTTAGGGGGGACGGTCCCAGATACGCAGTATTTT
TRBJ2-7	once	.	TRBV12-3/TRBV12-4	CASSEQIYEQYF	TGTGCCAGCAGTGAACAAATCTACGAGCAGTACTTC
TRBJ2-3	.	.	TRBV10-3	CAISESQGTDTQYF	TGTGCCATCAGTGAAAGTCAGGGCACAGATACGCAGTATTTT
TRBJ1-2	.	TRBD1	TRBV6-5	CASSWSVGQGGGYTF	TGTGCCAGCAGTTGGAGCGTAGGACAGGGAGGCGGCTACACCTTC
TRBJ1-6	.	.	TRBV7-2	CASSSSGDSYNSPLHF	TGTGCCAGCAGCTCCTCAGGGGACTCCTATAATTCACCCCTCCACTTT
TRBJ1-2	.	.	TRBV9	CASSVDPGHIPPNYGYTF	TGTGCCAGCAGCGTAGATCCGGGACACATACCGCCTAACTATGGCTACACCTTC
TRBJ1-6	.	TRBD1	TRBV25-1	CASSGRRGATSSPLHF	TGTGCCAGCAGTGGACGCAGGGGGGCGACCAGCTCACCCCTCCACTTT
TRBJ1-5	few	TRBD1	TRBV4-3	CASSQDRGSYQPQHF	TGCGCCAGCAGCCAAGACAGGGGGTCTTATCAGCCCCAGCATTTT
TRBJ1-5	.	.	TRBV19	CASSISGGQQPQHF	TGTGCCAGTAGTATTAGCGGAGGGCAACAGCCCCAGCATTTT
TRBJ1-4	once	.	TRBV12-3/TRBV12-4	CASSDRDRGKLFF	TGTGCCAGCAGTGACCGGGACCGGGGAAAACTGTTTTTT
TRBJ1-2	.	.	TRBV7-3	CASSRLQGSGYTF	TGTGCCAGCAGCCGCCTACAAGGGAGTGGCTACACCTTC
TRBJ1-2	.	TRBD1	TRBV24-1	CATSETGDIDGYTF	TGTGCCACCAGCGAGACAGGGGATATAGACGGCTACACCTTC
TRBJ1-1	once	TRBD1	TRBV29-1	CSVIITTRGVAFF	TGCAGCGTCATAATAACTACCAGGGGGGTAGCTTTCTTT
TRBJ1-4	.	.	TRBV28	CASSLLSRGGKLFF	TGTGCCAGCAGTTTATTGAGCAGGGGAGGAAAACTGTTTTTT
TRBJ2-1	.	.	TRBV19	CASSIETTGRGEQFF	TGTGCCAGTAGTATAGAAACGACAGGAAGGGGTGAGCAGTTCTTC
TRBJ1-5	.	.	TRBV28	CASRSGIHNNQPQHF	TGTGCCAGCAGATCCGGGATACATAACAATCAGCCCCAGCATTTT
TRBJ1-6	.	.	TRBV7-9	CASSLEEVPASPLHF	TGTGCCAGCAGCTTAGAGGAGGTACCGGCTTCACCCCTCCACTTT